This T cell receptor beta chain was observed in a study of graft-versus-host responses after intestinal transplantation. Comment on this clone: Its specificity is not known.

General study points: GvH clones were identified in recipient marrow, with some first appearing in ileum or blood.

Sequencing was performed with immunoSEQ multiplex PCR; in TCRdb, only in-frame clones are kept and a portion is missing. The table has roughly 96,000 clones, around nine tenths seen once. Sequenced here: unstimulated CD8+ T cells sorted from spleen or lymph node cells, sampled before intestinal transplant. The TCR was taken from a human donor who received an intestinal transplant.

CDR3: CAISDPGQGGTQYF. The CDR3 coding sequence is TGTGCCATCAGTGACCCCGGACAGGGTGGTACGCAGTATTTT. The chain couples TRBV10-3 to TRBJ2-3, with 8 bases that match TRBD1. The CDR3 runs 14 residues. J was trimmed by 8 bases and V by 3 bases; bases with no gene match: 7. Germline V gene sequence: CDR1 ENHRY, CDR2 SYGVKD.